These T cell receptor beta chains were read from a single sample in a study of CD4 T cells in relation to SARS-CoV-2 and coronaviruses. Sequenced by immunoSEQ multiplex PCR; TCRdb stores in-frame clones only, minus some. The table shows about 36,000 clones, with under 85% occurring only once. Their antigens are not known. The material sequenced was memory CD4+ T cells from PBMCs, cultured in vitro. These receptors originate from an adult with COVID-19. Both conserved end residues are trimmed from each CDR3. Fields, in order: V gene, clone size, CDR3 length, J gene, CDR3 protein. Size is omitted from some rows. Given values are once, few, many or a class for expanded clones.

TRBV4-1,.,14,TRBJ2-3,ASSQGGWGRPDTQY
TRBV12-3/TRBV12-4,once,10,TRBJ2-7,ASSFGGYEQY
TRBV9,.,11,TRBJ2-1,ASSSDDFGEQF
TRBV6-6,.,11,TRBJ1-1,ASSYGQRTEAF
TRBV5-1,.,13,TRBJ2-5,ASSGKANQQETQY
TRBV5-1,few,14,TRBJ1-2,ASSLAGTSSFYGYT
TRBV28,.,12,TRBJ2-7,ASSSLGGQYEQY
TRBV7-2,few,17,TRBJ2-2,ASSLDWGLAGVRTGELF
TRBV7-2,.,12,TRBJ1-2,ASSLFLGVEGYT
TRBV12-3/TRBV12-4,.,9,TRBJ2-7,ASSVWYEQY
TRBV25-1,.,12,TRBJ1-1,ASSEVQGNTEAF
TRBV21-1,.,16,TRBJ2-4,ASSKLQLEHRYPNIQY
TRBV30,.,12,TRBJ1-3,AWNSVLSGNTIY
TRBV28,medium-sized,11,TRBJ1-2,ASSFTGPYGYT
TRBV28,.,15,TRBJ1-5,ASSFLRRIKVHQPQH
TRBV28,.,14,TRBJ2-7,ASSPHRGNAGDEQY
TRBV12-3/TRBV12-4,.,11,TRBJ1-5,ASGPSSNQPQH
TRBV2,.,12,TRBJ2-7,ASSFGLAGKEQY
TRBV5-1,.,13,TRBJ1-6,ASSIGRGPESPLH
TRBV6-6,.,14,TRBJ2-7,ASSRSVPGLAAEQY
TRBV29-1,few,12,TRBJ1-4,SVEESATNEKLF
TRBV9,.,12,TRBJ2-3,ASSVGLATDTQY
TRBV7-2,.,12,TRBJ2-3,ASSLGLSTDTQY
TRBV12-2,.,12,TRBJ2-7,ASPSTTDSYEQY
TRBV7-2,once,9,TRBJ2-7,ASSTHYEQY
TRBV10-3,.,13,TRBJ1-6,AISPRGQYNSPLH
TRBV28,.,10,TRBJ1-5,ASSKAGDPQH
TRBV27,.,11,TRBJ1-4,ASSKDRSEELF
TRBV30,once,12,TRBJ1-1,AWSGASMRTEAF
TRBV11-2,once,16,TRBJ2-2,ASSLWEGRRVNTGELF
TRBV3-1/TRBV3-2,.,12,TRBJ2-7,ASSQDTFSYEQY
TRBV18,.,16,TRBJ2-3,ASSPMTSSMTATDTQY
TRBV3-1/TRBV3-2,.,12,TRBJ2-1,ASSQVVDGGEQF
TRBV5-4,.,15,TRBJ2-1,ASSFRVGGVMRNEQF
TRBV4-3,.,13,TRBJ1-5,ASSQGTGISQPQH